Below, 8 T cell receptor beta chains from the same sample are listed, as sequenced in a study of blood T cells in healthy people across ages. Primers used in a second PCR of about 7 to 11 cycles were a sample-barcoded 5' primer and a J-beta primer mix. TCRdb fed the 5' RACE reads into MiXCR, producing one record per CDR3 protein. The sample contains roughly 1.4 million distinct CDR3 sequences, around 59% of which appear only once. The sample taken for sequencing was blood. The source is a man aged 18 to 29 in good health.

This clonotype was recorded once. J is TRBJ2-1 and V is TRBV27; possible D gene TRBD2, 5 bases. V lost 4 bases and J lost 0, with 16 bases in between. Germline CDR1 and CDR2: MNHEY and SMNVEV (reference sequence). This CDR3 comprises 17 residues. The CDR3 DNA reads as TGTGCCAGCAGTTCTCTAGGAGGAACTCACTCCTACAATGAGCAGTTCTTC. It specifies CASSSLGGTHSYNEQFF.

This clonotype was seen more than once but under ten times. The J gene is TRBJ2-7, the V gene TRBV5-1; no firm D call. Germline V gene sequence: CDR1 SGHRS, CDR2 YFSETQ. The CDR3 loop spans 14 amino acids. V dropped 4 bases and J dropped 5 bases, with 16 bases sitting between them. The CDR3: CASSIWTRRDEQYF. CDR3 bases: TGCGCCAGCAGCATCTGGACCCGAAGGGACGAGCAGTACTTC.

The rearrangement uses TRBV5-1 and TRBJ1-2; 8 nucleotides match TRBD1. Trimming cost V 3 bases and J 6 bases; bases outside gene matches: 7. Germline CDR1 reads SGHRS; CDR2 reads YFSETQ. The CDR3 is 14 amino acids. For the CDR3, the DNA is TGCGCCAGCAGCTGGGACAGGACACGGGATGGCTACACCTTC. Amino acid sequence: CASSWDRTRDGYTF.

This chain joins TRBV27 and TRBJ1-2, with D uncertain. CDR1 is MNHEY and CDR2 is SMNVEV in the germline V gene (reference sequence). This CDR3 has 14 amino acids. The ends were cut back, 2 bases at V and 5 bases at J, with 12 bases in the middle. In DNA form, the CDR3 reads TGTGCCAGCAGTTTAGGTAGAGCGGGATATGGCTACACCTTC. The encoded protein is CASSLGRAGYGYTF.

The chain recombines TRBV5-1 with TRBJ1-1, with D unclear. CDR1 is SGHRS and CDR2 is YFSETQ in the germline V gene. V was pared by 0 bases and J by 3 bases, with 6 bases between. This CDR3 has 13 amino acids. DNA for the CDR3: TGCGCCAGCAGCTTGGAGGTCCACACTGAAGCTTTCTTT. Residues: CASSLEVHTEAFF.

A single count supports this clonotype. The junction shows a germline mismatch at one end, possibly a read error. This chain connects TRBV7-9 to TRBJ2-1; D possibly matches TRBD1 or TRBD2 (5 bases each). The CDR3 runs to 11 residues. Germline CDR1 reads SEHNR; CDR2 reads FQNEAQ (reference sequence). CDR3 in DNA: TGTGCCAGCAGGAGGGGCAATGAGCGGTTCTTC. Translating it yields CASRRGNERFF.

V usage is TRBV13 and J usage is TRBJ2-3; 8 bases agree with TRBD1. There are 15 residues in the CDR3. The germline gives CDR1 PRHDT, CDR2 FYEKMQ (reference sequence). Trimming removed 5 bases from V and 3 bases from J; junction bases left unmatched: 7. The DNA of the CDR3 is TGTGCCAGCAGCACAACAGGGGGAACAACAGATACGCAGTATTTT. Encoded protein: CASSTTGGTTDTQYF.

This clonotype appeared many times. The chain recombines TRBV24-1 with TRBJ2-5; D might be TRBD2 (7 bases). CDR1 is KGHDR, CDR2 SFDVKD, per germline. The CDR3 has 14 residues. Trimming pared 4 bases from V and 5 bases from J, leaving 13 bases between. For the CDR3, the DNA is TGTGCCACCAGTGACCCCAAGGGGGGGGAGACCCAGTACTTC. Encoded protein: CATSDPKGGETQYF.